Sequencing of this T cell receptor beta chain was carried out in a study of blood T cell repertoires in COVID-19. In the study's own analysis: Estimation of nucleated cell counts was performed using reference gene primer amplification. TCRdb keeps only in-frame clones here, not all; method: immunoSEQ multiplex PCR. The D gene and trimming were derived from the DNA, and the V and J assignments and clone size from that table. Of 200,000 to 300,000 clones in the sample, about 90% were seen once. This TCR was sampled from a woman aged 30 to 39 who had recovered from COVID-19. Sample: peripheral blood.

The CDR3 DNA reads TGTGCCAGCACCTACACAGGGGCCACTTTACAAGAGACCCAGTACTTC. It codes for CASTYTGATLQETQYF. V gene TRBV2 combines with J gene TRBJ2-5, with 7 nucleotides matching TRBD1. V shed 7 bases and J 2 bases; nucleotides not matched to a gene: 13. This CDR3 is built from 16 residues. Per the germline V gene, CDR1 is SNHLY and CDR2 is FYNNEI. Together with reference TRBV2 and TRBJ2-5, the CDR3 gives the full variable domain: EPEVTQTPSHQVTQMGQEVILRCVPISNHLYFYWYRQILGQKVEFLVSFYNNEISEKSEIFDDQFSVERPDGSNFTLKIRSTKLEDSAMYFCASTYTGATLQETQYFGPGTRLLVL.